This entry features one TCR beta chain sequence. This specimen belongs to a study of blood T cell repertoires in COVID-19. Study overall: Both acute and convalescent COVID-19 samples were obtained from the United States, Italy and Spain. Nucleic acid was either cDNA or gDNA, and it came from T cells, B-cell-depleted T cells, or PBMCs.

Authors' methods: Cell counts per sample came from amplifying reference gene primers. Clones were sequenced by immunoSEQ multiplex PCR, and TCRdb holds only the in-frame ones, with some missing. V and J calls and clone size are given by that table; D and trimming were obtained from the DNA. The sample lists 45,000 to 65,000 clones, about nine tenths occurring once. Per germline, CDR1 MDHEN and CDR2 SYDVKM. J lost 1 base, V lost 6 bases, and 1 base had no gene match. CDR3 length equals 14 residues. Source material: peripheral blood. The sequence came from a human donor in a cohort sampled during active COVID-19. The chain carries TRBV28 and TRBJ2-2; TRBD2 agrees at 8 bases. The CDR3 loop reads CASSTSGNTGELFF. The CDR3 DNA is TGTGCCAGCAGCACTAGCGGGAACACCGGGGAGCTGTTTTTT.